The clone carrying this T cell receptor (beta chain) was recorded a few times. The target antigen is unknown. TCRdb re-derived calls from the 5' RACE reads in MiXCR, one entry per CDR3 protein. The sample comprises roughly 700,000 distinct CDR3 sequences, over 15% of which are singletons, and under 20% rests with the top ten. Looked up from germline, CDR1 is SGHVS and CDR2 is FQNEAQ. V lost 4 bases, J lost 2 bases, and 12 bases stayed unmatched. This CDR3 is 18 amino acids long. The sample originates from a study of CD8 T cells in ankylosing spondylitis. Study findings and constraints: As reported, disease-linked clones showed significant enrichment in matched ankylosing spondylitis synovial fluid. A motif in TCR beta, a set of 8 or 9 highly homologous variants, appeared characteristic of ankylosing spondylitis blood.

Sequencing input: blood, either unsorted or a sorted T cell fraction (not recorded which). V usage is TRBV7-8 and J usage is TRBJ2-1, with 9 bases matching TRBD2. This clonotype originated in a male donor with ankylosing spondylitis. The CDR3 region is CASSSYFPRGRAYNEQFF. The CDR3 region has the DNA TGTGCCAGCAGCTCCTATTTCCCCCGCGGGAGGGCCTACAATGAGCAGTTCTTC.